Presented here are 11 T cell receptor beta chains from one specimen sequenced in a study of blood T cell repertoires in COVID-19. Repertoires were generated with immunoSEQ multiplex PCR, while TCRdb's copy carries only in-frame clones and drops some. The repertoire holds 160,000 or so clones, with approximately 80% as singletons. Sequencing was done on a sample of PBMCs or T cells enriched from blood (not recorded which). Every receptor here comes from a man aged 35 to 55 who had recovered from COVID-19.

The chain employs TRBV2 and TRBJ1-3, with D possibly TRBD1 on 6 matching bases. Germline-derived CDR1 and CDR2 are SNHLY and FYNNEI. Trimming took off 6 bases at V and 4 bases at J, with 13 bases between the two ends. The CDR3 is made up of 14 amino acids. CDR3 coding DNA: TGTGCCAGCAGCCTGTCCGGGACAGGAAACACCATATATTTT. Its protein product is CASSLSGTGNTIYF.

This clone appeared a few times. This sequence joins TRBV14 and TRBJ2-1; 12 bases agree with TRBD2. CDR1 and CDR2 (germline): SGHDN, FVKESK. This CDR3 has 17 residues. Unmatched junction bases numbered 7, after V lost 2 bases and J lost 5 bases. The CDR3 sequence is CASSQHRTSGADNEQFF. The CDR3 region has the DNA TGTGCCAGCAGCCAACACCGGACTAGCGGGGCAGACAATGAGCAGTTCTTC.

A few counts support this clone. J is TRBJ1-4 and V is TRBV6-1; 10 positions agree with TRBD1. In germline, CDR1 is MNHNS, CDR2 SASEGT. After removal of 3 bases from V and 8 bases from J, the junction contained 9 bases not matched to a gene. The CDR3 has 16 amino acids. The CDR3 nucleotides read TGTGCCAGCAGTGACTTTCCGACAGGGGGCTTAGAAAAACTGTTTTTT. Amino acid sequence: CASSDFPTGGLEKLFF.

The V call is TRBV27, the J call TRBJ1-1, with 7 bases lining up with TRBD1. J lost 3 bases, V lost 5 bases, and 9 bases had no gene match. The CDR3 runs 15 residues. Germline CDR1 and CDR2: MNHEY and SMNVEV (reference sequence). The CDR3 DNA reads TGTGCCAGCAGTCCAAAACAGGGGAGAGACACTGAAGCTTTCTTT. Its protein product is CASSPKQGRDTEAFF.

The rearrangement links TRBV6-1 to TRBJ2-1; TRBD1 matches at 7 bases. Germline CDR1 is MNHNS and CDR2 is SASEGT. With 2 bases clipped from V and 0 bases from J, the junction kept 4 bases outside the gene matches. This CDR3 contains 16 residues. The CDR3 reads CASSELGTDSYNEQFF. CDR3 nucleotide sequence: TGTGCCAGCAGTGAATTGGGGACAGACTCCTACAATGAGCAGTTCTTC.

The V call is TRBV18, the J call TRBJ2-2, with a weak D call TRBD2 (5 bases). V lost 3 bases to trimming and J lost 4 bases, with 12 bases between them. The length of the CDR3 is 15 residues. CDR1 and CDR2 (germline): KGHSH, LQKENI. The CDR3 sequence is CASSPTSGSTGELFF. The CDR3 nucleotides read TGTGCCAGCTCACCGACCAGCGGTAGCACCGGGGAGCTGTTTTTT.

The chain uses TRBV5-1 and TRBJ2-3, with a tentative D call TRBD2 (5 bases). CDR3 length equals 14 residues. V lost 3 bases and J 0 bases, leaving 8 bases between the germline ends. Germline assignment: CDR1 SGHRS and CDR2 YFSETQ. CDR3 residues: CASSYGVSTDTQYF. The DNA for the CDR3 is TGCGCCAGCAGCTACGGGGTTAGCACAGATACGCAGTATTTT. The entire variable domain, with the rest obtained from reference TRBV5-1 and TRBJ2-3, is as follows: KAGVTQTPRYLIKTRGQQVTLSCSPISGHRSVSWYQQTPGQGLQFLFEYFSETQRNKGNFPGRFSGRQFSNSRSEMNVSTLELGDSALYLCASSYGVSTDTQYFGPGTRLTVL.

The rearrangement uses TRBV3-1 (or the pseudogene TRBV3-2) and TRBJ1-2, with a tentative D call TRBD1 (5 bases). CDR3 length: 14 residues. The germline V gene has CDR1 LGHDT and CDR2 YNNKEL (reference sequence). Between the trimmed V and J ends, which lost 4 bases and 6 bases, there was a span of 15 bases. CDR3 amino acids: CASSRTQGGDGYTF. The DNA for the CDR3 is TGTGCCAGCAGCCGTACGCAGGGAGGCGATGGCTACACCTTC.

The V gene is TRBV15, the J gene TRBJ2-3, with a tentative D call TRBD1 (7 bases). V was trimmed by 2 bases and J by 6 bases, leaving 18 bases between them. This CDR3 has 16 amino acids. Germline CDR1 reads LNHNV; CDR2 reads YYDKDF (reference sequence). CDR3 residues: CATSRSLGGGGDTQYF. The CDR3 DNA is TGTGCCACCAGCAGATCACTTGGAGGGGGCGGGGATACGCAGTATTTT.

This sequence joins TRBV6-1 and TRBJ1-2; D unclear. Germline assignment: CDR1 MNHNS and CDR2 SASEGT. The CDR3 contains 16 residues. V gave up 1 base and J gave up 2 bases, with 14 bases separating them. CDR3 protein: CASSEVGSGTNYGYTF. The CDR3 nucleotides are TGTGCCAGCAGTGAAGTCGGGTCCGGAACGAACTATGGCTACACCTTC.

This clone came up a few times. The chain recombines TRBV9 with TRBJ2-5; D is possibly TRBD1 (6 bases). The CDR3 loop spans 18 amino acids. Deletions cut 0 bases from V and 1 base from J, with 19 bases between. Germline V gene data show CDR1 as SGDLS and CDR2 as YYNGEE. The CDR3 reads CASSVGGPVLGGQETQYF. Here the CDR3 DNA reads TGTGCCAGCAGCGTAGGAGGTCCGGTACTAGGGGGCCAAGAGACCCAGTACTTC.